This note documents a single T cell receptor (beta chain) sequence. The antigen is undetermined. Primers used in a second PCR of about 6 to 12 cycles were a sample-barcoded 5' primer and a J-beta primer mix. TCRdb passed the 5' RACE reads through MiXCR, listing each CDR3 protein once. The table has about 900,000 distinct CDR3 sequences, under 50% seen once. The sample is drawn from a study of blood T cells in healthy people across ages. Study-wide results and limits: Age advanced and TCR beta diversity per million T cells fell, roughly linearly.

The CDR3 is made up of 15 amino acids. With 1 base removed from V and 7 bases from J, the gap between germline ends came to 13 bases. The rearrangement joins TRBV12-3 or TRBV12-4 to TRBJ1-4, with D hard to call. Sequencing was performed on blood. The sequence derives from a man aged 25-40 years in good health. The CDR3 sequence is CASSLDGKIGEKLFF. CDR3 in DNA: TGTGCCAGCAGTTTAGATGGGAAAATAGGTGAAAAACTGTTTTTT.